These T cell receptor beta chains were read from a single sample in a study of cytomegalovirus exposure and HLA in healthy donors. Profiled with immunoSEQ multiplex PCR; TCRdb holds only in-frame clones, not every one. The listing contains around 34,000 clones. Sequencing was carried out using PBMCs. The receptors shown here come from a woman aged 40 to 50 in good health and CMV-seropositive. CDR3s include the opening cysteine and the closing phenylalanine or tryptophan. The D gene is left open where the match is weak.

-	TRBV9	CASSVDPSSDNEQFF
-	TRBV9	CASSPRGPYEQYF
TRBD1	TRBV6-1	CASRPDRAIFNEQFF
-	TRBV11-2	CASSLSGRVFGRAKNIQYF
-	TRBV30	CAWIGREKLGNTIYF
-	TRBV7-2	CASSAEGLPGGELFF
TRBD1	TRBV2	CASSGQGIYEQYF
-	TRBV5-1	CASSTHGRPQEKLFF
TRBD1	TRBV19	CASSPRTGYSYEQYF
TRBD1	TRBV27	CASHSGTVITDTQYF
TRBD1	TRBV9	CASSTRTGGEQYF
-	TRBV19	CASSSWALDFSGELFF
TRBD1	TRBV7-3	CASSMDRAGANVLTF
TRBD1	TRBV5-4	CASSSGTASYGYTF
TRBD2	TRBV19	CASSTLAGDTGELFF
TRBD1	TRBV13	CASSRRDRGLYSNTGELFF
-	TRBV6-6	CASSSVEGGAYNEQFF
-	TRBV11-3	CASSLDPNSREQYF
TRBD1	TRBV28	CASSMPGTGANQPQHF
TRBD2	TRBV7-9	CASSLASGSVLSTDTQYF
TRBD2	TRBV6-1	CASSGLAGDEQFF
-	TRBV28	CASSPTGSTDTQYF
TRBD2	TRBV14	CASSRSGGSTYNEQFF
TRBD2	TRBV9	CASSVEASGGQETQYF
TRBD2	TRBV30	CAWSVLARGNNEQFF
-	TRBV2	CASGVKGGFEAFF
-	TRBV5-8	CASSSLQGKSPLHF
TRBD2	TRBV5-4	CASSRGTSGGAKTGTGELFF
TRBD2	TRBV30	CAWSGTSLAGGMDNEQFF
-	TRBV7-9	CASRSSSGGPNLF
-	TRBV2	CASRGGGSPLHF
TRBD1	TRBV6-5	CASRRQGAREMEQFF
-	TRBV28	CASSGLDGYTF
TRBD2	TRBV7-6	CASSLGLGLAGTDTQYF
TRBD2	TRBV19	CASSAGTSGGDEQFF
-	TRBV7-8	CASSEGSSYNSPLHF
-	TRBV30	CAWSESSGLGYEQYF
TRBD1	TRBV30	CAWSVRDRVQEKLFF
TRBD1	TRBV5-1	CASSYGQVPPIQYF
TRBD1	TRBV11-2	CASSSTGVQPQHF
TRBD2	TRBV19	CASSVSGSLETQYF
TRBD1	TRBV5-1	CASSLEMTGVDEQYF
TRBD2	TRBV7-8	CASSIVSGRVYEQYF
-	TRBV5-4	CASSSWDIEETQYF
TRBD2	TRBV7-9	CASSLRGTSGPGELDEQFF
-	TRBV6-6	CASSSTGEQYF